This entry lists 30 T cell receptor beta chains sequenced from one sample in a study of cytomegalovirus exposure and HLA in healthy donors. PCR amplification relied on 60 Vbeta primers (plus 13 Jbeta primers). The data were produced by immunoSEQ multiplex PCR, yet TCRdb's version contains in-frame clones alone and is incomplete. The data hold some 150,000 clones, with 82% observed a single time. The sample taken for sequencing was PBMCs. The receptor set was obtained from a man aged 18 to 29 in good health and CMV-seropositive.

V usage is TRBV4-1 and J usage is TRBJ2-3; the match to TRBD2 covers 13 bases. CDR3 length: 15 amino acids. V shed 3 bases, J shed 6 bases, and the junction held 3 bases outside the gene matches. CDR1 is MGHRA and CDR2 is YSYEKL in the germline V gene. CDR3 coding DNA: TGCGCCAGCAGCCACCGGACTAGCGGGGGCGATACGCAGTATTTT. Translating gives CASSHRTSGGDTQYF.

The chain joins TRBV28 to TRBJ1-2; tentatively, D is TRBD1 (5 bases). Trimming left V 5 bases short and J 2 bases short, with 9 bases between. CDR3 length: 13 amino acids. Germline V lookup: CDR1 MDHEN, CDR2 SYDVKM. CDR3 residues: CASSRGGNYGYTF. For the CDR3, the DNA is TGTGCCAGCAGTCGGGGGGGGAACTATGGCTACACCTTC.

CDR3 region: CASSLGTRTEAFF. The CDR3 bases are TGTGCCAGCAGTTTAGGGACTCGCACTGAAGCTTTCTTT. The chain employs TRBV28 and TRBJ1-1; weak D call: TRBD1 (5 bases). Trimming removed 2 bases at V and 4 bases at J, with 8 bases between. CDR1 and CDR2 (germline): MDHEN, SYDVKM. This CDR3 contains 13 residues.

This chain uses TRBV19 with TRBJ1-2; a weak D match, TRBD1 (6 bases). V was cut by 2 bases and J by 6 bases, with 10 bases left in between. Germline CDR1 reads LNHDA; CDR2 reads SQIVND (reference sequence). CDR3 size: 13 residues. The CDR3 loop reads CASSIRAGDGYTF. The DNA for the CDR3 is TGTGCCAGTAGTATAAGGGCAGGGGATGGCTACACCTTC.

The chain links TRBV4-1 to TRBJ2-5, with 11 bases fitting TRBD2. The DNA matches TRBJ2-7 better at its end, which makes the J call doubtful. Germline CDR1 MGHRA, CDR2 YSYEKL. The CDR3 has 15 residues. The CDR3 DNA sequence: TGCGCCAGCAGCCTCCGGACTAGCGGGTCATACGAGCAGTACTTC. This translates into CASSLRTSGSYEQYF.

The chain joins TRBV30 to TRBJ1-5, with a possible D match to TRBD1 (6 bases). CDR3 size: 13 residues. CDR1 GTSNPN and CDR2 SVGIG come from the germline V gene (reference sequence). Trimming removed 6 bases at V and 3 bases at J, with 12 bases between. The CDR3 loop is CACLGQPNQPQHF. The CDR3 DNA reads TGTGCCTGCCTAGGACAGCCCAATCAGCCCCAGCATTTT.

The V gene is TRBV5-8, the J gene TRBJ2-2, with a weak D call TRBD1 (5 bases). Trimming took 5 bases from V and 1 from J, leaving 12 bases between them. The germline gives CDR1 SGHTS, CDR2 YDEGEE. CDR3 size: 15 residues. The CDR3 DNA reads as TGTGCCAGCAGTCATGGCACAGGGAACACCGGGGAGCTGTTTTTT. It codes for CASSHGTGNTGELFF.

The V and J genes are TRBV28 and TRBJ2-5; TRBD1 might be the D (6 bases). CDR1 and CDR2 (germline): MDHEN, SYDVKM. Deletions cut 1 base from V and 5 bases from J, with 11 bases between. This CDR3 has 14 amino acids. The CDR3 protein is CASSLFGQRETQYF. The CDR3 DNA sequence: TGTGCCAGCAGTTTATTTGGACAGAGGGAGACCCAGTACTTC. Combining the CDR3 with reference TRBV28 and TRBJ2-5 gives the whole variable domain DVKVTQSSRYLVKRTGEKVFLECVQDMDHENMFWYRQDPGLGLRLIYFSYDVKMKEKGDIPEGYSVSREKKERFSLILESASTNQTSMYLCASSLFGQRETQYFGPGTRLLVL.

This rearrangement joins TRBV4-1 to TRBJ2-6; 11 bases match TRBD2. Unmatched junction bases numbered 8, after V lost 4 bases and J lost 6 bases. CDR1 is MGHRA, CDR2 YSYEKL, per germline. The CDR3 spans 17 residues. The CDR3 DNA follows: TGCGCCAGCAGCCCTGTGGGACTAGCGGCCACGGCCAACGTCCTGACTTTC. Protein: CASSPVGLAATANVLTF.

This clone was detected only a few times. V gene TRBV28 combines with J gene TRBJ2-5; 7 positions match TRBD1. CDR3 length: 14 amino acids. Germline V gene sequence: CDR1 MDHEN, CDR2 SYDVKM. V lost 5 bases, J lost 2 bases, and 5 bases stayed unmatched. For the CDR3, the DNA is TGTGCCAGCAGTCCCGGGACAGTACAAGAGACCCAGTACTTC. Translated: CASSPGTVQETQYF.

This rearrangement joins TRBV6-1 to TRBJ1-3; D is undetermined. Germline assignment: CDR1 MNHNS and CDR2 SASEGT. Deletions cut 2 bases from V and 0 bases from J, with 17 bases between. The CDR3 runs to 18 residues. The CDR3 sequence is CASSEFAASISSGNTIYF. In DNA form, the CDR3 reads TGTGCCAGCAGTGAATTCGCAGCGTCAATTAGCTCTGGAAACACCATATATTTT.

The J gene is TRBJ2-2, the V gene TRBV9; 8 bases map to TRBD2. V was clipped by 4 bases and J by 4 bases; unmatched bases: 12. The CDR3 is 17 residues long. Germline values: CDR1 SGDLS, CDR2 YYNGEE. CDR3 region: CASSLIPPGGGTGELFF. The CDR3 nucleotides read TGTGCCAGCAGCCTAATTCCTCCGGGAGGGGGCACCGGGGAGCTGTTTTTT. The full variable domain, with the rest looked up from reference TRBV9 and TRBJ2-2, is DSGVTQTPKHLITATGQRVTLRCSPRSGDLSVYWYQQSLDQGLQFLIQYYNGEERAKGNILERFSAQQFPDLHSELNLSSLELGDSALYFCASSLIPPGGGTGELFFGEGSRLTVL.

The J gene is TRBJ1-2, the V gene TRBV28; D uncertain. Between the trimmed V and J ends, which lost 6 bases and 4 bases, there was a span of 21 bases. CDR1 is MDHEN, CDR2 SYDVKM, per germline. The CDR3 covers 16 residues. CDR3 amino acids: CASSAFDTSPFYGYTF. The CDR3 bases are TGTGCCAGCAGCGCCTTTGACACTTCCCCTTTCTATGGCTACACCTTC.

V and J are TRBV6-5 and TRBJ2-7; D perhaps matches TRBD1 (6 bases). The CDR3 extends over 15 amino acids. Deletions cut 0 bases from V and 4 bases from J, with 13 bases between. The V gene's germline CDR1 is MNHEY and CDR2 SVGAGI. The CDR3 coding sequence is TGTGCCAGCAGTTACTCGTGGGGGCGCCGATACGAGCAGTACTTC. Amino acid sequence: CASSYSWGRRYEQYF.

The J gene is TRBJ2-7, the V gene TRBV5-6; 7 bases are a match to TRBD2. V shed 4 bases, J shed 1 base, and the junction held 5 bases outside the gene matches. Germline V gene lookup returns CDR1 SGHDT and CDR2 YYEEEE. This CDR3 is 14 amino acids long. As DNA, the CDR3 is TGTGCCAGCAGCATAGCGGGCCTTTCCTACGAGCAGTACTTC. It yields the protein CASSIAGLSYEQYF. Combining the CDR3 with reference TRBV5-6 and TRBJ2-7 gives the whole variable domain DAGVTQSPTHLIKTRGQQVTLRCSPKSGHDTVSWYQQALGQGPQFIFQYYEEEERQRGNFPDRFSGHQFPNYSSELNVNALLLGDSALYLCASSIAGLSYEQYFGPGTRLTVT.

The rearrangement links TRBV9 to TRBJ2-3, with no clear D. The CDR3 covers 13 residues. V was trimmed by 1 base and J by 4 bases, leaving 7 bases between them. Germline V gene data show CDR1 as SGDLS and CDR2 as YYNGEE. CDR3 amino acids: CASSVLVSDTQYF. The CDR3 bases are TGTGCCAGCAGCGTATTAGTATCAGATACGCAGTATTTT.

This clone was recorded a few times. This rearrangement joins TRBV5-6 to TRBJ2-7; the D gene is possibly TRBD2 (6 bases). The germline gives CDR1 SGHDT, CDR2 YYEEEE. This CDR3 comprises 15 residues. V lost 5 bases and J 5 bases, leaving 20 bases between the germline ends. CDR3 sequence (DNA): TGTGCCAGCAGTACCCCCATGGGGGGTACCCACGAGCAGTACTTC. This sequence encodes CASSTPMGGTHEQYF.

This chain uses TRBV21-1 with TRBJ1-2. TRBV21-1 is a listed pseudogene. The CDR3 totals 15 residues. CDR3 protein: CASSKVVFQRPSYTF. The CDR3 coding sequence is TGTGCCAGCAGCAAAGTGGTCTTTCAGCGACCAAGTTACACCTTC.

As to this clone: A single base is all that separates this from a far larger clone, so a read error is likely. The chain couples TRBV6-5 to TRBJ2-1; 7 nucleotides line up with TRBD1. CDR1 MNHEY and CDR2 SVGAGI come from the germline V gene. The length of the CDR3 is 14 residues. V was pared by 6 bases and J by 7 bases, with 9 bases of the junction left unmatched. In nucleotides, the CDR3 is TGTGCCAGCAGCACCATCGGGACAGCTAATGAGCAGTTCTTC. Protein product: CASSTIGTANEQFF.

V and J are TRBV10-3 and TRBJ1-1; D is uncertain. V shed 3 bases and J shed 1 base, with 9 bases lying between them. In germline, CDR1 is ENHRY, CDR2 SYGVKD. CDR3 length equals 14 residues. CDR3 sequence: CAISDYRQNTEAFF. As DNA, the CDR3 is TGTGCCATCAGTGACTACAGACAGAACACTGAAGCTTTCTTT.

This clone was recorded a few times. The chain joins TRBV6-5 to TRBJ2-1; 9 bases align to TRBD1. From germline, CDR1 is MNHEY and CDR2 SVGAGI. V shed 0 bases, J shed 5 bases, and the junction held 2 bases outside the gene matches. The CDR3 sequence is 15 residues long. The CDR3 region has the DNA TGTGCCAGCAGTTACTCGAGGACAGGGGACAATGAGCAGTTCTTC. Translating it yields CASSYSRTGDNEQFF.

The chain couples TRBV6-6 to TRBJ2-3, with 7 bases matching TRBD2. This CDR3 comprises 13 residues. With 6 bases clipped from V and 5 bases from J, the junction kept 5 bases outside the gene matches. CDR1 is MNHNY, CDR2 SVGAGI, per germline (reference sequence). The CDR3 DNA reads as TGTGCCAGCAGGAGACTAGCAGGAGATACGCAGTATTTT. Translating gives CASRRLAGDTQYF.

V is TRBV18 and J is TRBJ2-7, with 9 bases fitting TRBD1. The V gene's germline CDR1 is KGHSH and CDR2 LQKENI. The V segment lost 3 bases and the J segment 5 bases; nucleotides outside the gene matches: 8. The CDR3 runs 15 residues. CDR3 region: CASSPSGQGIHEQYF. CDR3 coding DNA: TGTGCCAGCTCACCTTCCGGACAGGGGATCCACGAGCAGTACTTC.

CDR3 nucleotides: TGTGCCAGCAGTGAGGGACTAGCGGGAGACGAGCAGTACTTC. Its translation is CASSEGLAGDEQYF. The chain carries TRBV2 and TRBJ2-7, with 14 positions matching TRBD2. Losses at the gene ends were 3 bases for V and 5 bases for J; bases not matched to a gene: 0. This CDR3 spans 14 amino acids. Germline values: CDR1 SNHLY, CDR2 FYNNEI. Full variable domain (remainder filled in from reference TRBV2 and TRBJ2-7): EPEVTQTPSHQVTQMGQEVILRCVPISNHLYFYWYRQILGQKVEFLVSFYNNEISEKSEIFDDQFSVERPDGSNFTLKIRSTKLEDSAMYFCASSEGLAGDEQYFGPGTRLTVT.

V is TRBV7-9 and J is TRBJ2-1; 10 nucleotides match TRBD2. J gave up 6 bases and V 0 bases, and 11 bases lay outside the gene matches. The CDR3 contains 18 residues. Germline V gene sequence: CDR1 SEHNR, CDR2 FQNEAQ (reference sequence). DNA of the CDR3: TGTGCCAGCAGCTTAGCGCTTCTGACTAGCGGGCCCCCCAATGAGCAGTTCTTC. It encodes CASSLALLTSGPPNEQFF.

This rearrangement joins TRBV7-6 to TRBJ2-7, with a weak D call TRBD2 (5 bases). The CDR3 has 15 residues. Germline V gene sequence: CDR1 SGHVS, CDR2 FNYEAQ. V gave up 1 base and J gave up 3 bases, with 13 bases separating them. The CDR3 sequence: CASSLGAQGGYEQYF. CDR3 sequence (DNA): TGTGCCAGCAGCTTAGGGGCCCAAGGAGGCTACGAGCAGTACTTC.

CDR3 region: CASSSGQGDTGELFF. In DNA, the CDR3 is TGTGCCAGCAGTAGCGGACAGGGTGACACCGGGGAGCTGTTTTTT. This rearrangement joins TRBV6-5 to TRBJ2-2, with 8 bases identical to TRBD1. CDR1 is MNHEY and CDR2 is SVGAGI in the germline V gene. Trimming at V came to 5 bases and at J to 3 bases, leaving 5 bases not matched to a gene. This CDR3 has 15 residues.

V usage is TRBV6-4 and J usage is TRBJ2-1, with TRBD2 matching over 9 bases. V shed 2 bases and J 3 bases; nucleotides not matched to a gene: 5. The CDR3 sequence is 16 residues long. Germline CDR1 MRHNA, CDR2 SNTAGT. For the CDR3, the DNA is TGTGCCAGCAGTGACGGGCTAGCGGGATACTACAATGAGCAGTTCTTC. It codes for CASSDGLAGYYNEQFF.

The rearrangement uses TRBV6-5 and TRBJ1-2; no reliable D call. The CDR3 has 15 residues. V was pared by 5 bases and J by 3 bases, with 16 bases between. Germline V lookup: CDR1 MNHEY, CDR2 SVGAGI. The CDR3 bases are TGTGCCAGCAGTGGGTCCGGAGTCTCCTACTATGGCTACACCTTC. Its protein is CASSGSGVSYYGYTF.

This clone was seen just once. The chain carries TRBV6-4 and TRBJ1-1; 10 nucleotides align to TRBD1. Germline V gene lookup returns CDR1 MRHNA and CDR2 SNTAGT. The length of the CDR3 is 13 residues. V lost 5 bases, J lost 10 bases, and 7 bases stayed unmatched. CDR3 nucleotide sequence: TGTGCCAGCAGTTCCCACGGACAGGGGGGAGCTTTCTTT. Its protein is CASSSHGQGGAFF.